The clone carrying this T cell receptor (beta chain) was counted between two and nine times. The data were obtained in a study of T-cell reconstitution after alpha-beta-depleted transplantation in children. Unique molecular identifiers were incorporated when the TCRbeta library was constructed. Each CDR3 protein gets one entry after TCRdb re-called the PCR reads with MiXCR. The sample holds around 680,000 distinct CDR3 sequences; around a sixth are singletons and the top ten take about 1.1%. The ends were cut back, 6 bases at V and 3 bases at J, with 11 bases in the middle. Per germline, CDR1 SQVTM and CDR2 ANQGSEA. CDR3 length: 12 amino acids.

The receptor was derived from a human donor who donated a stem cell graft to a child with acute myeloid leukemia. The material was PBMCs from the stem cell graft donor, obtained from the stem cell graft. This chain connects TRBV29-1 to TRBJ1-2; D unresolved. The CDR3 DNA follows: TGCAGCGTATCCCTTACCTACTATGGCTACACCTTC. This encodes CSVSLTYYGYTF.